This T cell receptor beta chain stems from a study of naive and memory T cell subsets. An equimolar mix of two oligonucleotides served as the beta constant-region primer for TRBC1 and TRBC2. Four rounds of PCR amplified the ligated cDNA using nested alpha and beta constant-region primers plus SP2. MiXCR, applied by TCRdb to the UMI-ligation and nested PCR reads, yields one record per CDR3 protein. The sample has under 35,000 distinct CDR3 sequences, less than 20% seen once. CDR1 is SQVTM, CDR2 ANQGSEA, per germline. This CDR3 region has 13 residues. The germline V and J ends were trimmed by 1 base and 0 bases, with 4 bases remaining between them.

This receptor was taken from a human donor in good health. V and J are TRBV29-1 and TRBJ1-3; D is undetermined. Sequenced: effector memory CD4+ T cells from blood. Documented subset: effector memory, CD45RA- CD27-. The CDR3 sequence: CSVEVYSGNTIYF. The CDR3 bases are TGCAGCGTTGAAGTTTACTCTGGAAACACCATATATTTT.